The 27 T cell receptor beta chains given below trace back to one sample, sequenced in a study of T cells in tuberculosis. Clones were sequenced by immunoSEQ multiplex PCR, and TCRdb holds only the in-frame ones, with some missing. The table shows about 34,000 clones, with approximately 90% occurring only once. Noted time point: new active TB diagnosis, blood taken before or within 7 days of starting treatment. Sequencing used PBMCs, obtained at tuberculosis diagnosis. These receptors originate from an adult with tuberculosis.

The genes are TRBV4-2 and TRBJ2-1; 14 nucleotides agree with TRBD2. CDR3 length: 16 amino acids. Trimming took 5 bases from V and 7 from J; bases not matched to a gene: 7. Per germline, CDR1 LGHNA and CDR2 YNFKEQ. This CDR3 reads CASSERTSGGRNEQFF. The CDR3 coding sequence is TGTGCCAGCAGCGAACGGACTAGCGGGGGGCGGAATGAGCAGTTCTTC.

The chain joins TRBV6-1 to TRBJ1-1; D may be TRBD1 (6 bases). V was clipped by 9 bases and J by 6 bases, with 23 bases between them. Germline loops: CDR1 MNHNS, CDR2 SASEGT. This CDR3 has 15 amino acids. The CDR3 nucleotides read TGTGCCAGTCTAAACCGGCGGGGGGCATCGGCTGAAGCTTTCTTT. This translates into CASLNRRGASAEAFF.

This clone was detected once. The chain employs TRBV9 and TRBJ2-1, with D maybe TRBD2 (6 bases). Trimming removed 7 bases from V and 7 bases from J, with 15 bases in between. This CDR3 comprises 13 residues. Germline assignment: CDR1 SGDLS and CDR2 YYNGEE. DNA of the CDR3: TGTGCCAGCGGTCCCCCTAGCGTTAATGAGCAGTTCTTC. Translating it yields CASGPPSVNEQFF. The whole variable domain, remainder taken from reference TRBV9 and TRBJ2-1, is DSGVTQTPKHLITATGQRVTLRCSPRSGDLSVYWYQQSLDQGLQFLIQYYNGEERAKGNILERFSAQQFPDLHSELNLSSLELGDSALYFCASGPPSVNEQFFGPGTRLTVL.

The V call is TRBV13, the J call TRBJ2-7, with TRBD1 matching over 8 bases. Germline assignment: CDR1 PRHDT and CDR2 FYEKMQ (reference sequence). The CDR3 spans 14 residues. Trimming removed 5 bases from V and 5 bases from J; junction bases left unmatched: 8. The CDR3 loop is CASSVTGGNDEQYF. CDR3 coding DNA: TGTGCCAGCAGCGTAACAGGGGGTAACGACGAGCAGTACTTC.

The gene calls are TRBV7-6 and TRBJ2-1, with D possibly TRBD1 on 6 matching bases. The CDR3 is made up of 15 amino acids. Between the trimmed V and J ends, which lost 0 bases and 6 bases, there was a span of 12 bases. Germline V lookup: CDR1 SGHVS, CDR2 FNYEAQ. The CDR3 reads CASSLAREGGNEQFF. The CDR3 DNA follows: TGTGCCAGCAGCTTAGCGAGGGAAGGGGGCAATGAGCAGTTCTTC.

This clone has more than one count but fewer than ten. The chain couples TRBV30 to TRBJ1-5, with D perhaps matching TRBD1 (6 bases). The CDR3 covers 13 residues. V was pared by 3 bases and J by 4 bases, with 10 bases between. CDR1 is GTSNPN, CDR2 SVGIG, per germline (reference sequence). This chain's CDR3 is CAWSRDTNQPQHF. CDR3 nucleotide sequence: TGTGCCTGGAGCAGGGACACAAATCAGCCCCAGCATTTT.

V and J are TRBV5-1 and TRBJ2-1; 11 nucleotides agree with TRBD2. Trimming took 6 bases from V and 8 from J; bases not matched to a gene: 16. The length of the CDR3 is 17 residues. CDR1 SGHRS and CDR2 YFSETQ come from the germline V gene. Written as DNA, the CDR3 is TGCGCCAGCACCGCGACTAGCGGGGTCCTACTGGGCGATGAGCAGTTCTTC. This codes for CASTATSGVLLGDEQFF.

The rearrangement links TRBV19 to TRBJ1-2; 8 bases line up with TRBD1. J was trimmed by 2 bases and V by 8 bases; bases with no gene match: 7. The CDR3 loop spans 14 amino acids. Looked up from germline, CDR1 is LNHDA and CDR2 is SQIVND (reference sequence). CDR3 loop: CASSLDRANYGYTF. The CDR3 DNA is TGTGCCAGTTCCCTGGACAGGGCCAACTATGGCTACACCTTC.

The V gene is TRBV28, the J gene TRBJ2-4, with 7 bases aligning to TRBD2. CDR1 is MDHEN, CDR2 SYDVKM, per germline. Trimming at V came to 6 bases and at J to 1 base, leaving 21 bases not matched to a gene. The CDR3 extends over 20 amino acids. The CDR3 region has the DNA TGTGCCAGCAGCAACTACGATCTAGGGGAGGGGCGAGGGGCCAAAAACATTCAGTACTTC. It encodes CASSNYDLGEGRGAKNIQYF.

The CDR3 DNA is TGCGCCAGCAGCCAAGATGATGGGAGGGGAAACACCATATATTTT. It encodes CASSQDDGRGNTIYF. The chain joins TRBV4-3 to TRBJ1-3; D call uncertain. The germline gives CDR1 LGHNA, CDR2 YSLEER. Trimming pared 0 bases from V and 4 bases from J, leaving 10 bases between. The CDR3 length is 15 residues.

The chain recombines TRBV6-5 with TRBJ1-1; D is unclear. V lost 7 bases and J 5 bases, leaving 17 bases between the germline ends. Germline CDR1 reads MNHEY; CDR2 reads SVGAGI. The CDR3 extends over 14 amino acids. As DNA, the CDR3 is TGTGCCAGCACCAGAGGAGGAGAAAAAACTGAAGCTTTCTTT. The encoded protein is CASTRGGEKTEAFF.

The genes are TRBV11-2 and TRBJ1-2; TRBD1 aligns across 7 bases. J gave up 4 bases and V 5 bases, and 7 bases lay outside the gene matches. CDR3 length: 14 amino acids. The germline gives CDR1 SGHAT, CDR2 FQNNGV. Here the CDR3 reads CASSTLGQIYGYTF. CDR3 bases: TGTGCCAGCAGCACGCTGGGACAGATCTATGGCTACACCTTC.

This clone has just a few counts. The chain employs TRBV30 and TRBJ2-7; 8 bases line up with TRBD1. The CDR3 extends over 14 amino acids. The V gene end was trimmed by 5 bases and the J gene end by 3 bases; junction bases not matched to a gene: 9. Germline V lookup: CDR1 GTSNPN, CDR2 SVGIG (reference sequence). Here the CDR3 reads CAWSWTGRYYEQYF. CDR3 sequence (DNA): TGTGCCTGGTCCTGGACAGGGCGTTACTACGAGCAGTACTTC.

The V call is TRBV7-2, the J call TRBJ1-2; D remains ambiguous. This CDR3 has 12 amino acids. The germline CDR1 and CDR2 sequences are SGHTA and FQGNSA. V was trimmed by 1 base and J by 8 bases, leaving 8 bases between them. In DNA, the CDR3 is TGTGCCAGCAGCTTAGGAGCCTCCGGCTACACCTTC. Its protein product is CASSLGASGYTF.

The V gene is TRBV10-2, the J gene TRBJ1-2, with 9 bases lining up with TRBD1. This CDR3 is 15 amino acids long. CDR1 is WSHSY and CDR2 is SAAADI in the germline V gene. V was clipped by 0 bases and J by 3 bases; unmatched bases: 2. As DNA, the CDR3 is TGCGCCAGCAGTGAGTCGTGGGACAGGGACTATGGCTACACCTTC. Translating it yields CASSESWDRDYGYTF.

CDR3 bases: TGCGCCAGCAGCCAAGATGGGGGGACAGGCGGCAATGAGCAGTTCTTC. Encoded protein: CASSQDGGTGGNEQFF. The J gene is TRBJ2-1, the V gene TRBV4-3; TRBD1 matches at 8 bases. The CDR3 consists of 16 residues. In germline, CDR1 is LGHNA, CDR2 YSLEER. V was pared by 0 bases and J by 6 bases, with 7 bases of the junction left unmatched.

The rearrangement uses TRBV5-1 and TRBJ2-3; maybe TRBD2 (6 bases). The CDR3 is made up of 15 amino acids. Germline V gives CDR1 SGHRS, CDR2 YFSETQ. V gave up 0 bases and J gave up 4 bases, with 12 bases separating them. The CDR3 region has the DNA TGCGCCAGCAGCTTGGAAGGCAGGAGGGCAGATACGCAGTATTTT. Its translation is CASSLEGRRADTQYF.

The chain links TRBV5-8 to TRBJ1-2; 9 bases fit TRBD1. Germline V gives CDR1 SGHTS, CDR2 YDEGEE. Trimming cost V 3 bases and J 4 bases; bases outside gene matches: 4. This CDR3 has 14 residues. DNA for the CDR3: TGTGCCAGCAGCTGGGACAGGGACATCTATGGCTACACCTTC. As protein: CASSWDRDIYGYTF.

This clone was seen a handful of times. The V call is TRBV6-5, the J call TRBJ1-1, with D maybe TRBD1 (5 bases). The CDR3 has 14 residues. The V and J ends lost 2 bases and 5 bases respectively, with 12 bases between them. Germline loops: CDR1 MNHEY, CDR2 SVGAGI. The CDR3 region is CASSYGRGWTEAFF. DNA of the CDR3: TGTGCCAGCAGTTACGGGAGGGGATGGACTGAAGCTTTCTTT.

The genes are TRBV6-5 and TRBJ2-1, with 8 bases lining up with TRBD1. The J segment lost 2 bases and the V segment lost 0 bases, leaving 0 bases of the junction unmatched. The germline V gene has CDR1 MNHEY and CDR2 SVGAGI. CDR3 length: 15 amino acids. CDR3 nucleotides: TGTGCCAGCAGTTACTCGACAGGGGCCTACAATGAGCAGTTCTTC. It encodes CASSYSTGAYNEQFF.

This clone was seen once. The CDR3 reads CASSLNLGENTEAFF. The CDR3 DNA reads TGTGCCAGCAGCCTTAACTTAGGGGAGAACACTGAAGCTTTCTTT. The chain is built from TRBV5-4 and TRBJ1-1; perhaps TRBD1 as D (5 bases). V lost 4 bases to trimming and J lost 1 base, with 14 bases between them. This CDR3 has 15 residues. CDR1 and CDR2 (germline): SGHNT, YYREEE (reference sequence).

The chain carries TRBV28 and TRBJ2-7, with 7 nucleotides matching TRBD2. Unmatched junction bases numbered 4, after V lost 2 bases and J lost 0 bases. Germline lookup yields CDR1 MDHEN and CDR2 SYDVKM. The CDR3 totals 15 residues. This CDR3 reads CASSLGASGSYEQYV. The CDR3 DNA is TGTGCCAGCAGTTTAGGGGCTAGCGGCTCCTACGAGCAGTACGTC.

CDR3 amino acids: CASSYGAGAEQYV. The CDR3 DNA sequence: TGTGCCAGCAGTTACGGTGCTGGGGCCGAGCAGTACGTC. This chain joins TRBV6-6 and TRBJ2-7, with D maybe TRBD1 (5 bases). CDR1 is MNHNY, CDR2 SVGAGI, per germline (reference sequence). CDR3 length: 13 residues. The V end lost 2 bases, the J end lost 6 bases, and 11 bases lay between the germline ends.

The chain couples TRBV18 to TRBJ2-7; 10 nucleotides agree with TRBD1. Per the germline V gene, CDR1 is KGHSH and CDR2 is LQKENI. The CDR3 length is 14 residues. V dropped 1 base and J dropped 6; count of bases not matched to a gene: 3. The CDR3 DNA sequence: TGTGCCAGCTCACCACGACAGGGGGCGCGCGAGCAGTACGTC. Its translation: CASSPRQGAREQYV.

The chain combines TRBV6-4 with TRBJ1-5; unclear D gene. The V gene lost 4 bases and the J gene lost 3 bases, with 7 bases spanning the gap. The CDR3 runs 13 residues. The germline CDR1 and CDR2 sequences are MRHNA and SNTAGT. This CDR3 reads CASSVEFNQPQHF. The CDR3 DNA reads as TGTGCCAGCAGTGTGGAGTTCAATCAGCCCCAGCATTTT.

The chain carries TRBV29-1 and TRBJ2-7; 9 bases fit TRBD2. After removal of 7 bases from V and 2 bases from J, the junction contained 6 bases not matched to a gene. The CDR3 is made up of 13 amino acids. CDR1 SQVTM and CDR2 ANQGSEA come from the germline V gene. CDR3: CSARASGTYEQYF. CDR3 bases: TGCAGCGCCCGGGCTAGCGGGACCTACGAGCAGTACTTC.

This sequence joins TRBV18 and TRBJ1-6; the D gene is possibly TRBD1 (5 bases). The V and J ends lost 6 bases and 6 bases respectively, with 12 bases between them. This CDR3 contains 14 residues. Looked up from germline, CDR1 is KGHSH and CDR2 is LQKENI. The CDR3 DNA sequence: TGTGCCAGCTCGGGAACAGGTGGTAATTCACCCCTCCACTTT. Protein product: CASSGTGGNSPLHF.